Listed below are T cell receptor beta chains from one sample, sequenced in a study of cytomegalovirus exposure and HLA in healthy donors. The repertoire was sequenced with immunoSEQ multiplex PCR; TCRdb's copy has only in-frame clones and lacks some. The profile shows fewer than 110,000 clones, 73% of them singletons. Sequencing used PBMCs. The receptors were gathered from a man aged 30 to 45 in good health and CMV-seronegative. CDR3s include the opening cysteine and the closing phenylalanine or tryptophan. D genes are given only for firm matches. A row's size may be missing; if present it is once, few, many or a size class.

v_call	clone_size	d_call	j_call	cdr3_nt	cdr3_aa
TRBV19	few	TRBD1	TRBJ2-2	TGTGCCAGTAGTATGACAGGGGGAAACACCGGGGAGCTGTTTTTT	CASSMTGGNTGELFF
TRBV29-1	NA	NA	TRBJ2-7	TGCAGCGTTGAAGATAATGAGGGACTTAAACCCTACGAGCAGTACTTC	CSVEDNEGLKPYEQYF
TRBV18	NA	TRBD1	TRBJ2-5	TGTGCCAGCTCACCACGGAGACAGGGACAGACCCAGTACTTC	CASSPRRQGQTQYF
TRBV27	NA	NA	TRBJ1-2	TGTGCCAGCAGTTTAAAGGCAGGGAGCAGGGGTAGTAACTATGGCTACACCTTC	CASSLKAGSRGSNYGYTF
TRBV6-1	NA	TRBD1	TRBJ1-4	TGTGCCAGCACTAAACCCGGGACAGGGGTCGAAAAACTGTTTTTT	CASTKPGTGVEKLFF
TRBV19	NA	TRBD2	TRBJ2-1	TGTGCCTCAAACTCTCCGGGACTAAGCAATGAGCAGTTCTTC	CASNSPGLSNEQFF
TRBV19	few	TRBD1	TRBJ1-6	TGTGCCAGTAGTATAGGGGCAGGGGGCGTCATCCCACCCCTCCACTTT	CASSIGAGGVIPPLHF
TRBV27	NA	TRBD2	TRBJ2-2	TGTGCCAGCAGGAATCGACTAGCGGGAGTAGTCGGGGAGCTGTTTTTT	CASRNRLAGVVGELFF
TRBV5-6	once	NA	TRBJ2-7	TGTGCCAGCAGCCTCATTCAAGTGTCATACGAGCAGTACTTC	CASSLIQVSYEQYF
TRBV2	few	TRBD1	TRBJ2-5	TGTGCCAGCAGTGAAGGGGGACAGGGGGTCCAAGAGACCCAGTACTTC	CASSEGGQGVQETQYF
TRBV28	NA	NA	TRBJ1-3	TGTGCCAGCAGGGCCCCCCACACCATATATTTT	CASRAPHTIYF
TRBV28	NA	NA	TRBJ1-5	TGTGCCAGTTATAACCCGAGTCAGCCCCAGCATTTT	CASYNPSQPQHF
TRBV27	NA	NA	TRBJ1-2	TGTGCCAGCAGTTTGGTTGGAGGCTATGGCTACACCTTC	CASSLVGGYGYTF
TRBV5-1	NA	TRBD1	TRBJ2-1	TGCGCCAGCAGCAAACAGGGGGCTTGGGAGCAGTTCTTC	CASSKQGAWEQFF
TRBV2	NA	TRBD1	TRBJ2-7	TGTGCCAGCAGTGAAATGGGACAGGAAGCCTACGAGCAGTACTTC	CASSEMGQEAYEQYF
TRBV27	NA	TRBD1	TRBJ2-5	TGTGCCAGCAGTTCACAGGGGCCCCAAGAGACCCAGTACTTC	CASSSQGPQETQYF
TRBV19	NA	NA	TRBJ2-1	TGTGCCAGTAGTCCGAGTAGGGGGTACAATGAGCAGTTCTTC	CASSPSRGYNEQFF
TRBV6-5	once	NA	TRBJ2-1	TGTGCCAGCAGTTACTCGTGGGGCAGGGGGGCGGATGAGCAGTTCTTC	CASSYSWGRGADEQFF
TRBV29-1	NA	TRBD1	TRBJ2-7	TGCAGCGTTGATACGGACAGGGGCGCAGAGCAGTACTTC	CSVDTDRGAEQYF
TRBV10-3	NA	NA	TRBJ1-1	TGTGCCATCGGGCCAGGGTTTCACACTGAAGCTTTCTTT	CAIGPGFHTEAFF
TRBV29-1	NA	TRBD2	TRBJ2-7	TGCAGCGTTGAAGAAAGGGGAGGGGCGTCCCTCGAGCAGTACTTC	CSVEERGGASLEQYF
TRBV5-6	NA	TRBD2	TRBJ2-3	TGTGCCAGCAGAAAAACTAGCGGGGGTTCGGATACGCAGTATTTT	CASRKTSGGSDTQYF